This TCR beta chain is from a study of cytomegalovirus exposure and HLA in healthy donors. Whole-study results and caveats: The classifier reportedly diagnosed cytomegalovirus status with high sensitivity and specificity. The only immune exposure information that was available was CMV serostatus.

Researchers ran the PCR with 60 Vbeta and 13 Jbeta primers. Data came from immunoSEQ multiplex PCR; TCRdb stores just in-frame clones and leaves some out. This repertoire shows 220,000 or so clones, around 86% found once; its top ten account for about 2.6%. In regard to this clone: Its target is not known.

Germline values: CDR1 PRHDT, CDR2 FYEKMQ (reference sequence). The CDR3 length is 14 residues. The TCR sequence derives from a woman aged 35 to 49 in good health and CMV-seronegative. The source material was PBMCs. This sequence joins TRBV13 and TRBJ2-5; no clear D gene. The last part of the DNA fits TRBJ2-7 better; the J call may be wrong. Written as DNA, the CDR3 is TGTGCCAGCAGCCCACCATCCGTGGGCTACGAGCAGTACTTC. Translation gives CASSPPSVGYEQYF.